The 13 T cell receptor beta chains in this list originate from one sample, sequenced in a study of blood T cell repertoires in COVID-19. The data were produced by immunoSEQ multiplex PCR, yet TCRdb's version contains in-frame clones alone and is incomplete. The sample carries around 310,000 clones, roughly 91% recorded once. The specimen sequenced was PBMCs or T cells enriched from blood (not recorded which). Receptor source: a woman aged 30 to 39 who had recovered from COVID-19.

The CDR3, as DNA: TGTGCCAGCAGCTTAGGCCCGGGGGTTGTGGGACAGCTGAACACTGAAGCTTTCTTT. Residues: CASSLGPGVVGQLNTEAFF. The chain has TRBV7-2 and TRBJ1-1; TRBD1 matches at 7 bases. J was trimmed by 0 bases and V by 1 base; bases with no gene match: 14. Germline-derived CDR1 and CDR2 are SGHTA and FQGNSA. The CDR3 covers 19 residues.

The gene calls are TRBV10-3 and TRBJ2-7; 7 bases match TRBD1. J was trimmed by 3 bases and V by 6 bases; bases with no gene match: 5. CDR3 length equals 13 residues. CDR1 and CDR2 (germline): ENHRY, SYGVKD. The CDR3 spells CAISGDRGYEQYF. CDR3 DNA sequence: TGTGCCATCAGCGGGGACAGAGGCTACGAGCAGTACTTC.

The V gene is TRBV5-1, the J gene TRBJ1-1; D possibly corresponds to TRBD1 (6 bases). The CDR3 runs to 16 residues. Trimming stripped 4 bases from V and 0 bases from J, with 16 bases between. Germline CDR1 and CDR2: SGHRS and YFSETQ. For the CDR3, the DNA is TGCGCCAGCAGCCCCGGACAGCAAACCATGAACACTGAAGCTTTCTTT. Its translation is CASSPGQQTMNTEAFF.

The chain couples TRBV20-1 to TRBJ1-2; D might be TRBD1 (5 bases). The ends were cut back, 6 bases at V and 2 bases at J, with 7 bases in the middle. The CDR3 covers 11 residues. CDR1 is DFQATT, CDR2 SNEGSKA, per germline (reference sequence). CDR3 region: CSAGHNYGYTF. The CDR3 DNA reads TGCAGTGCGGGGCACAACTATGGCTACACCTTC.

The chain has TRBV4-1 and TRBJ2-7; perhaps TRBD1 as D (6 bases). CDR3 length: 15 residues. V was cut by 0 bases and J by 0 bases, with 9 bases left in between. Germline CDR1 and CDR2: MGHRA and YSYEKL. The CDR3 nucleotides are TGCGCCAGCAGCCAAGATAGGGGGAACTCCTACGAGCAGTACTTC. This gives the protein CASSQDRGNSYEQYF.

V gene TRBV7-9 combines with J gene TRBJ2-3; tentatively, D is TRBD2 (5 bases). Looked up from germline, CDR1 is SEHNR and CDR2 is FQNEAQ (reference sequence). V lost 4 bases, J lost 7 bases, and 9 bases lay in between. The CDR3 covers 12 residues. CDR3 sequence (DNA): TGTGCCAGCAGCTACGACGGGAATACGCAGTATTTT. This translates into CASSYDGNTQYF.

The chain is built from TRBV7-9 and TRBJ1-1; 9 positions agree with TRBD1. Germline V gene data show CDR1 as SEHNR and CDR2 as FQNEAQ (reference sequence). V shed 5 bases, J shed 0 bases, and the junction held 7 bases outside the gene matches. The CDR3 contains 16 residues. CDR3: CASSLGTGSMNTEAFF. The DNA of the CDR3 is TGTGCCAGCAGCCTAGGGACAGGGTCTATGAACACTGAAGCTTTCTTT.

The chain joins TRBV7-2 to TRBJ2-3; D not certain. This CDR3 comprises 12 residues. Germline V lookup: CDR1 SGHTA, CDR2 FQGNSA. Trimming cost V 3 bases and J 6 bases, with 7 bases left between them. CDR3 in amino acids: CASSFLWDTQYF. Here the CDR3 DNA reads TGTGCCAGCAGCTTCCTATGGGATACGCAGTATTTT.

V and J are TRBV25-1 and TRBJ2-1; unclear D gene. This CDR3 region has 11 residues. CDR1 MGHDK and CDR2 SYGVNS come from the germline V gene. The germline V and J ends were trimmed by 10 bases and 9 bases, with 13 bases remaining between them. CDR3 amino acids: CAMYYQGEQFF. In DNA form, the CDR3 reads TGTGCCATGTACTATCAAGGTGAGCAGTTCTTC. Full variable domain (missing parts from reference TRBV25-1 and TRBJ2-1): EADIYQTPRYLVIGTGKKITLECSQTMGHDKMYWYQQDPGMELHLIHYSYGVNSTEKGDLSSESTVSRIRTEHFPLTLESARPSHTSQYLCAMYYQGEQFFGPGTRLTVL.

The chain combines TRBV28 with TRBJ2-6; 10 nucleotides align to TRBD1. Germline-derived CDR1 and CDR2 are MDHEN and SYDVKM. With V trimmed by 1 base and J by 2 bases, 5 bases remained unmatched. This CDR3 has 18 residues. The CDR3 coding sequence is TGTGCCAGCAGTTTATCCGGGACAGGGGAGGCTGGGGCCAACGTCCTGACTTTC. It translates to CASSLSGTGEAGANVLTF.

The chain has TRBV5-1 and TRBJ2-7; perhaps TRBD2 as D (6 bases). There are 16 residues in the CDR3. Germline values: CDR1 SGHRS, CDR2 YFSETQ. V was shortened by 0 bases and J by 1 base, with 14 bases between the two germline ends. The DNA of the CDR3 is TGCGCCAGCAGCTTGGGGGATCCGGGAGCTTCCTACGAGCAGTACTTC. Its protein product is CASSLGDPGASYEQYF.

This clone has a single count. This chain's CDR3 is CASSYSRGRAYEQYF. The CDR3 bases are TGTGCCAGCAGTTACTCTCGAGGGCGCGCCTACGAGCAGTACTTC. This sequence joins TRBV6-5 and TRBJ2-7, with D perhaps TRBD2 (5 bases). The germline CDR1 and CDR2 sequences are MNHEY and SVGAGI. Trimming took off 0 bases at V and 2 bases at J, with 11 bases between the two ends. The CDR3 is 15 residues long.

This chain uses TRBV27 with TRBJ1-2; D is unresolved. With 6 bases removed from V and 4 bases from J, the gap between germline ends came to 15 bases. Germline loops: CDR1 MNHEY, CDR2 SMNVEV (reference sequence). There are 14 residues in the CDR3. CDR3 in amino acids: CASSRGGYPYGYTF. For the CDR3, the DNA is TGTGCCAGCAGCCGGGGTGGGTACCCCTATGGCTACACCTTC.